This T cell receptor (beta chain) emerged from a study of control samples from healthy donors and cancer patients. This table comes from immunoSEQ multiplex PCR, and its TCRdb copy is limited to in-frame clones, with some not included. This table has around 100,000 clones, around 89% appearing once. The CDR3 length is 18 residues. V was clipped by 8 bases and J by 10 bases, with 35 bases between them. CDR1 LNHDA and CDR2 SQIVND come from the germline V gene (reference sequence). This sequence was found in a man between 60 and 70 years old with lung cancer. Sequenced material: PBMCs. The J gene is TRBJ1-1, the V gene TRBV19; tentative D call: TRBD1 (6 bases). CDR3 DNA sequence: TGTGCCAGTGCAACTCATTCTCTCGGGCAGGGGAATCGGGCGAGAGCTTTCTTT. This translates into CASATHSLGQGNRARAFF.